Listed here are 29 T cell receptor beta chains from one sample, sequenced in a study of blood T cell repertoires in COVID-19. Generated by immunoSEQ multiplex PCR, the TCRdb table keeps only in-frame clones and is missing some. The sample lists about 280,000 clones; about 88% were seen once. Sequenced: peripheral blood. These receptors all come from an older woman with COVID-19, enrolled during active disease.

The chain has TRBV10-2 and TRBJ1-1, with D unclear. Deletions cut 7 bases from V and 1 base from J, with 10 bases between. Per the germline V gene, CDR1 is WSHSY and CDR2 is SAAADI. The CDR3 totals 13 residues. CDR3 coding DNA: TGCGCCAGCACCGAGGGAGGGAACACTGAAGCTTTCTTT. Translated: CASTEGGNTEAFF.

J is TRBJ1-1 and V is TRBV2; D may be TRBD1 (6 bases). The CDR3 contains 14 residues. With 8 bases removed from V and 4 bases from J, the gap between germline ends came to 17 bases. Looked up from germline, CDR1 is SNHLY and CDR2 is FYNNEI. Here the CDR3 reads CASGGWGGITEAFF. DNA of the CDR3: TGTGCCAGCGGGGGCTGGGGGGGGATCACTGAAGCTTTCTTT.

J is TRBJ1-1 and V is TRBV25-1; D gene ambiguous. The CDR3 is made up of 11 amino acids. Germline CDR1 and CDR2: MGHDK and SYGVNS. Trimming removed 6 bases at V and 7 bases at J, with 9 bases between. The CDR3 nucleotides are TGTGCCAGCAGAGTCAGACTTGAAGCTTTCTTT. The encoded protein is CASRVRLEAFF.

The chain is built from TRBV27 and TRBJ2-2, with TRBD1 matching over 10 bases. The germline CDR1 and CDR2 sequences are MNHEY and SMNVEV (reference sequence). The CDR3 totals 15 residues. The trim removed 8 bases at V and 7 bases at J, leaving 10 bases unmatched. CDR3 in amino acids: CASGWDRGRGGELFF. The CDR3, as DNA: TGTGCCAGCGGGTGGGACAGGGGAAGGGGCGGGGAGCTGTTTTTT.

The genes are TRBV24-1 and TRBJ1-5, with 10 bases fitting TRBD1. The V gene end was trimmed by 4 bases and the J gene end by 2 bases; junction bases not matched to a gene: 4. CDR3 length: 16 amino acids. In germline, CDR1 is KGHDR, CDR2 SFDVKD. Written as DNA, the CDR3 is TGTGCCACCAGTGAAACCGGGACAGGGGGCAATCAGCCCCAGCATTTT. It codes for CATSETGTGGNQPQHF.

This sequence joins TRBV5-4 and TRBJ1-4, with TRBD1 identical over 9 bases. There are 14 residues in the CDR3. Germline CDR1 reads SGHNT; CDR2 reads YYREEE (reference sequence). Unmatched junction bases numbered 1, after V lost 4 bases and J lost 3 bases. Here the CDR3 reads CASSRQGANEKLFF. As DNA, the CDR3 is TGTGCCAGCAGCCGACAGGGGGCTAATGAAAAACTGTTTTTT. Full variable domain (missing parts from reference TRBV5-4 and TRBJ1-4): ETGVTQSPTHLIKTRGQQVTLRCSSQSGHNTVSWYQQALGQGPQFIFQYYREEENGRGNFPPRFSGLQFPNYSSELNVNALELDDSALYLCASSRQGANEKLFFGSGTQLSVL.

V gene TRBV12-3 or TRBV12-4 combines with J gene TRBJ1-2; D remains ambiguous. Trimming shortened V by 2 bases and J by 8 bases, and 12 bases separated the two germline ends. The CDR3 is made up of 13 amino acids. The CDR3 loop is CASSLNLLGGYTF. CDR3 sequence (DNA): TGTGCCAGCAGTTTAAATCTGCTCGGGGGCTACACCTTC.

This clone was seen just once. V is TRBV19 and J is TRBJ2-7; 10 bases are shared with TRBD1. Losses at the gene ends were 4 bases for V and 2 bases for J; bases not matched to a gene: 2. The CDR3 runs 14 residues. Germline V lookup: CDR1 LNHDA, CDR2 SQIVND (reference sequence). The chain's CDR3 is CASSRQGAPYEQYF. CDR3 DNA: TGTGCCAGTAGTAGACAGGGGGCGCCCTACGAGCAGTACTTC. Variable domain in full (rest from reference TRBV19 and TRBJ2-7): DGGITQSPKYLFRKEGQNVTLSCEQNLNHDAMYWYRQDPGQGLRLIYYSQIVNDFQKGDIAEGYSVSREKKESFPLTVTSAQKNPTAFYLCASSRQGAPYEQYFGPGTRLTVT.

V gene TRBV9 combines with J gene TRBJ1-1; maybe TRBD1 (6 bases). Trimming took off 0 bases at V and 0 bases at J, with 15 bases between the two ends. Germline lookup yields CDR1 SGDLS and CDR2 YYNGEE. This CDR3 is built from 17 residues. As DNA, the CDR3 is TGTGCCAGCAGCGTAGACCACAGGGTTCCTATGAACACTGAAGCTTTCTTT. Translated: CASSVDHRVPMNTEAFF. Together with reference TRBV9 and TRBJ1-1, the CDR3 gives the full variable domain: DSGVTQTPKHLITATGQRVTLRCSPRSGDLSVYWYQQSLDQGLQFLIQYYNGEERAKGNILERFSAQQFPDLHSELNLSSLELGDSALYFCASSVDHRVPMNTEAFFGQGTRLTVV.

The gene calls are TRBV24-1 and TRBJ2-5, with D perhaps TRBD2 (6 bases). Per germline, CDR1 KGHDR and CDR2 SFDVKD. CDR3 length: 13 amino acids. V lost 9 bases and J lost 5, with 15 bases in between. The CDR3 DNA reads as TGTGCCACCGGGGTAGGAGGGGTGGAGACCCAGTACTTC. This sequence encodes CATGVGGVETQYF.

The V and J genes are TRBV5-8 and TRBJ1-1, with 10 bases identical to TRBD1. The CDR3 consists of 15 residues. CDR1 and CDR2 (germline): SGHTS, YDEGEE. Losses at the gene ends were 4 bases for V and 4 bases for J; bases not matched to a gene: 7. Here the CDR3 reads CASSEAGTGVTEAFF. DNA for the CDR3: TGTGCCAGCAGCGAGGCCGGGACAGGGGTCACTGAAGCTTTCTTT. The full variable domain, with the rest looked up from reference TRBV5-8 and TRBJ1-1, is EAGVTQSPTHLIKTRGQQATLRCSPISGHTSVYWYQQALGLGLQFLLWYDEGEERNRGNFPPRFSGRQFPNYSSELNVNALELEDSALYLCASSEAGTGVTEAFFGQGTRLTVV.

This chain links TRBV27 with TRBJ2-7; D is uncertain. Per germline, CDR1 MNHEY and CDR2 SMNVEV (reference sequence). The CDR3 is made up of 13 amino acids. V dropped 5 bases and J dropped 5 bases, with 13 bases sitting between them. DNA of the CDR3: TGTGCCAGCAGTCCCACCCGAGCCCACGAGCAGTACTTC. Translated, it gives CASSPTRAHEQYF.

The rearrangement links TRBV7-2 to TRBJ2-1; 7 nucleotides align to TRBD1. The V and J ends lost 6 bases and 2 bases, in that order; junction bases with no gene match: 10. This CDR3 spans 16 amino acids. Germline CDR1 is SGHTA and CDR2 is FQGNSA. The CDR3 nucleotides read TGTGCCAGCAGGCCCGGTTTCGACAGGGCCTACAATGAGCAGTTCTTC. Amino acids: CASRPGFDRAYNEQFF.

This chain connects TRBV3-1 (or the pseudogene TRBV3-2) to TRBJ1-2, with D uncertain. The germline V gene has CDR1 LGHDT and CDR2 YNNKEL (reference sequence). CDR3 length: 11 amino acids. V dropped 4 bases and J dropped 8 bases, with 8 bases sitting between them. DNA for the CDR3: TGTGCCAGCAGCCTCGGAGGAGGCTACACCTTC. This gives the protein CASSLGGGYTF.

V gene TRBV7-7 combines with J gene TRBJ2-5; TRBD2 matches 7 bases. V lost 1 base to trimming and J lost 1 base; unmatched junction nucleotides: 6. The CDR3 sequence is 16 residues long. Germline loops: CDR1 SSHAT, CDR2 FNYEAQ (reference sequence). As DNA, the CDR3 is TGTGCCAGCAGCTTAGGACGCGGGGGACCCCAAGAGACCCAGTACTTC. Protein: CASSLGRGGPQETQYF.

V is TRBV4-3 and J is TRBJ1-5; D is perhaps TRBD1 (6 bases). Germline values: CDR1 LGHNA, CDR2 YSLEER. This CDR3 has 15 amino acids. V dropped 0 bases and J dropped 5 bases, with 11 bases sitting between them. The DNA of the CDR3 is TGCGCCAGCAGCCAAGATGCGGCAGGGGATCAGCCCCAGCATTTT. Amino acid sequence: CASSQDAAGDQPQHF.

The CDR3 here is CASSRSGGHADTQYF. DNA for the CDR3: TGTGCCAGCAGCAGGTCGGGGGGGCACGCAGATACGCAGTATTTT. The J gene is TRBJ2-3, the V gene TRBV9; 8 positions match TRBD2. The ends lost 4 bases at V and 4 bases at J; junction bases unmatched: 8. Germline CDR1 is SGDLS and CDR2 is YYNGEE. The CDR3 runs 15 residues.

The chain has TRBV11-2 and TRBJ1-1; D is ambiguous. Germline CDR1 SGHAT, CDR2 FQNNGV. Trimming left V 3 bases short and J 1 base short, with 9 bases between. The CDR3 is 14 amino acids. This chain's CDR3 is CASSFSGGNTEAFF. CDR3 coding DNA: TGTGCCAGCAGCTTCTCGGGAGGGAACACTGAAGCTTTCTTT.

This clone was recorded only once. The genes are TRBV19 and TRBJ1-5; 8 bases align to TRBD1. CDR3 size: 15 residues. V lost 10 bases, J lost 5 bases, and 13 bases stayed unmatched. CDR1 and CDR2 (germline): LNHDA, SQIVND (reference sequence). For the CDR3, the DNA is TGTGCCACCAAAGGGGGGGGCAGGGGGCATCAGCCCCAGCATTTT. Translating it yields CATKGGGRGHQPQHF.

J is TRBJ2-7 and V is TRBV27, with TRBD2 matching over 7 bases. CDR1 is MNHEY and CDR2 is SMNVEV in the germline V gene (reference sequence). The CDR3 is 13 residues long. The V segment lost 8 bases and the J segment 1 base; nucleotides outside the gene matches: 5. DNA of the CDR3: TGTGCCAGCTGGGCTAGCGGTTCCTACGAGCAGTACTTC. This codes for CASWASGSYEQYF.

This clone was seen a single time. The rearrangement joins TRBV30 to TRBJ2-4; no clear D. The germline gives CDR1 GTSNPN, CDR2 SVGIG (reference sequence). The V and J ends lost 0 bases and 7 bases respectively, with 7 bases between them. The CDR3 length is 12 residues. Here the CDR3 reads CAWSVSSNIQYF. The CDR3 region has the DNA TGTGCCTGGAGTGTTTCGTCCAACATTCAGTACTTC.

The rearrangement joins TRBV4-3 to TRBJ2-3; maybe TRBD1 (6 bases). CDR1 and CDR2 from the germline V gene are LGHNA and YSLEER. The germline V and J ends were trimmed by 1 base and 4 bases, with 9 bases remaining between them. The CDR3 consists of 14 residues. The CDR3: CASSQGSGADTQYF. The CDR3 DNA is TGCGCCAGCAGCCAAGGTTCAGGGGCAGATACGCAGTATTTT.

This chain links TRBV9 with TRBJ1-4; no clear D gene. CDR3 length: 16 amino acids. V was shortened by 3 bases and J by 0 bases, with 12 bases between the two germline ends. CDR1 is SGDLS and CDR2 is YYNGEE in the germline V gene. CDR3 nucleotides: TGTGCCAGCAGCGCCCGTTCCGGGTCAACTAATGAAAAACTGTTTTTT. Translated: CASSARSGSTNEKLFF. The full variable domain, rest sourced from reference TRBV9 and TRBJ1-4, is DSGVTQTPKHLITATGQRVTLRCSPRSGDLSVYWYQQSLDQGLQFLIQYYNGEERAKGNILERFSAQQFPDLHSELNLSSLELGDSALYFCASSARSGSTNEKLFFGSGTQLSVL.

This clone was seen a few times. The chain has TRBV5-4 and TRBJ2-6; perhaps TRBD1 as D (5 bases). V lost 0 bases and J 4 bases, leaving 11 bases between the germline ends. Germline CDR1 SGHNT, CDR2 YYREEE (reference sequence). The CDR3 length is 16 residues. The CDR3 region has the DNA TGTGCCAGCAGCTTGGGGCAGGGTGCAGGGGCCAACGTCCTGACTTTC. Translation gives CASSLGQGAGANVLTF.

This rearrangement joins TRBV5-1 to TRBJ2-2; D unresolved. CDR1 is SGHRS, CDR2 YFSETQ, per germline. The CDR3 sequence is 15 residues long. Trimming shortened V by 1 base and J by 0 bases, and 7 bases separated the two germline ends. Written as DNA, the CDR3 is TGCGCCAGCAGCTTGCCGTCCTCGAACACCGGGGAGCTGTTTTTT. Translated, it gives CASSLPSSNTGELFF.

The CDR3 spells CASSVEALAGGPSSETQYF. The CDR3 bases are TGTGCCAGCAGCGTAGAAGCCCTGGCGGGGGGGCCCTCATCAGAGACCCAGTACTTC. The gene calls are TRBV9 and TRBJ2-5, with 9 bases that match TRBD2. V trimming: 0 bases; J trimming: 4 bases; junction bases outside the gene matches: 16. The CDR3 consists of 19 residues. Per germline, CDR1 SGDLS and CDR2 YYNGEE.

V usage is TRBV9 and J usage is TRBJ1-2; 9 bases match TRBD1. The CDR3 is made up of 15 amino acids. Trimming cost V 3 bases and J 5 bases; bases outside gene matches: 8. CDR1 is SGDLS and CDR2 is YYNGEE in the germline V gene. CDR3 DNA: TGTGCCAGCAGCGCTGGGACAGGGTTCAATTATGGCTACACCTTC. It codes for CASSAGTGFNYGYTF.

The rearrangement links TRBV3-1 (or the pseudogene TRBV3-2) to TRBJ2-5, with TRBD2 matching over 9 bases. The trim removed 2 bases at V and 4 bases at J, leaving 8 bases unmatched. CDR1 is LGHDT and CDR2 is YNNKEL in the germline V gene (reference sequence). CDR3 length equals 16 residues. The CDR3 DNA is TGTGCCAGCAGCCAAATAAGCGGGGGGCCGGGAGAGACCCAGTACTTC. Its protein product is CASSQISGGPGETQYF.

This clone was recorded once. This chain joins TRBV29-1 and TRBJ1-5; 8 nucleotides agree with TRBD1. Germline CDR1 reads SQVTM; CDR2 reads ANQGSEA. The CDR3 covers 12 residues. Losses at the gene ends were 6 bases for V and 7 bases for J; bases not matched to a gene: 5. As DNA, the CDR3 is TGCAGCGTAGTGACAGGGGAGCAGCCCCAGCATTTT. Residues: CSVVTGEQPQHF.